The clone carrying this TCR beta chain has a count of ten or more. Its specificity is not known. The sample belongs to a study of T cells after yellow fever vaccination. Study context: For low cell numbers, libraries were made with SMART-Seq v4 Ultra Low Input. General observations from the study: Clones from primary vaccination mostly reappeared after the booster (approximately 95% CD4, approximately 91% CD8). Across the CD4 and CD8 compartments, a small share of clonotypes was present in both.

TCRdb called the 5' RACE reads again in MiXCR, with one record for every CDR3 protein. The top ten clones hold around 3% of a sample with under 250,000 distinct CDR3 sequences, 2.5% to 3.5% of them seen once. CDR1 and CDR2 from the germline V gene are DFQATT and SNEGSKA (reference sequence). V lost 7 bases and J 3 bases, leaving 12 bases between the germline ends. This CDR3 region has 12 residues. The specimen was CD4+ T cells sorted from PBMCs, collected 10 days after the yellow fever booster vaccination. The rearrangement links TRBV20-1 to TRBJ2-5; no definite D call. The clonotype originates from a man between 18 and 29 years old who received the YFV17D yellow fever vaccine. CDR3 DNA sequence: TGCAGTGTGGGTCTAACGAAAGAGACCCAGTACTTC. The encoded protein is CSVGLTKETQYF.